The sequence of this TCR beta chain was determined in a study of blood T cells in healthy people across ages. Study-level information: Per every two T cells, about one barcoded beta molecule was captured by template switching. Overall study findings and caveats: Among T cells, TCR beta diversity per million cells dropped roughly linearly as age rose. Observed TCR beta diversity showed a strong correlation with the percentage of naive T cells as measured by flow cytometry.

A note on this clonotype: Its antigen is as yet unknown.

Next came a second PCR, run for 7 to 11 cycles, which used a sample-barcoded 5' primer along with a J-beta primer mix. TCRdb fed the 5' RACE reads into MiXCR, producing one record per CDR3 protein. The sample has under 800,000 distinct CDR3 sequences, 35% to 45% seen once. Germline assignment: CDR1 DFQATT and CDR2 SNEGSKA (reference sequence). The V end was cut by 4 bases, the J end by 6 bases, with 12 bases between. This CDR3 has 13 residues. V and J are TRBV20-1 and TRBJ1-4; D unresolved. The sequence came from a woman aged 60-75 years in good health. What was sequenced was blood. The CDR3 DNA is TGCAGTGCTATTCGGACTCAGGATGAAAAACTGTTTTTT. Encoded protein: CSAIRTQDEKLFF.